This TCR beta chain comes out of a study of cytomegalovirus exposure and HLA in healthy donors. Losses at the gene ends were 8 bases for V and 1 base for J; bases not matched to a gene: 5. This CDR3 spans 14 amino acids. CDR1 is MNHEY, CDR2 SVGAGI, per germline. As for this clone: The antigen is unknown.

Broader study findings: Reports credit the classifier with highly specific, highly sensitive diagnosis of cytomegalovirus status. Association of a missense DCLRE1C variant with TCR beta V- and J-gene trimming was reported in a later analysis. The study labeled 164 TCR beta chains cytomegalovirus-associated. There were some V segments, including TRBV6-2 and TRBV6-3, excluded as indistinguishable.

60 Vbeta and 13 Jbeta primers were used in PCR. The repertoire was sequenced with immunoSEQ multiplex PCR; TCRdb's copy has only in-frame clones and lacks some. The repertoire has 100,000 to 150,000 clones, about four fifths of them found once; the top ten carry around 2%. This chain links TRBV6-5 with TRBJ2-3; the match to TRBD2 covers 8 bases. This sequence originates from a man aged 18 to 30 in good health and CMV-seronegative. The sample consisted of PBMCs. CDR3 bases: TGTGCCAGCGGCAAACTAGCGGGCACAGATACGCAGTATTTT. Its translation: CASGKLAGTDTQYF.